This passage covers 29 T cell receptor beta chains from one sample sequenced in a study of blood T cells in healthy people across ages. Using a J-beta primer mix together with a sample-barcoded 5' primer, a second PCR was run for roughly 7 to 11 cycles. TCRdb reprocessed the 5' RACE reads via MiXCR and lists one record per CDR3 protein. The table shows over 1,200,000 distinct CDR3 sequences, with 59% occurring only once. The specimen was blood. The source is a man between 18 and 35 years old in good health.

V usage is TRBV5-1 and J usage is TRBJ2-3; 15 bases map to TRBD2. The CDR3 covers 16 residues. V was clipped by 4 bases and J by 4 bases; unmatched bases: 4. Germline CDR1 SGHRS, CDR2 YFSETQ. The CDR3 DNA follows: TGCGCCAGCAGCGGGACTAGCGGGAGGCCCCCAGATACGCAGTATTTT. This sequence encodes CASSGTSGRPPDTQYF. The variable domain in full, with the rest retrieved from reference TRBV5-1 and TRBJ2-3, is KAGVTQTPRYLIKTRGQQVTLSCSPISGHRSVSWYQQTPGQGLQFLFEYFSETQRNKGNFPGRFSGRQFSNSRSEMNVSTLELGDSALYLCASSGTSGRPPDTQYFGPGTRLTVL.

About this clonotype itself: With a much larger clone just one base away, this may be a read error. The chain combines TRBV25-1 with TRBJ2-4, with 8 positions matching TRBD2. Trimming cost V 7 bases and J 13 bases; bases outside gene matches: 12. CDR1 and CDR2 (germline): MGHDK, SYGVNS. The CDR3 runs to 13 residues. The CDR3 bases are TGTGCCAGCAATACCGGGACTAGTAGGTGGCAGTACTTC. This codes for CASNTGTSRWQYF.

This clonotype was recorded only once. The rearrangement links TRBV18 to TRBJ2-1, with TRBD2 as a possible D gene (6 bases). V dropped 7 bases and J dropped 8 bases, with 15 bases sitting between them. The CDR3 runs 13 residues. Germline V gives CDR1 KGHSH, CDR2 LQKENI. The CDR3 loop reads CASYRGAGDEQFF. CDR3 in DNA: TGTGCCAGCTATCGCGGGGCAGGCGATGAGCAGTTCTTC.

This clonotype was seen only a few times. The chain uses TRBV29-1 and TRBJ2-5; 8 bases are a match to TRBD1. Trimming cost V 6 bases and J 1 base; bases outside gene matches: 7. Germline lookup yields CDR1 SQVTM and CDR2 ANQGSEA. The CDR3 loop spans 14 amino acids. CDR3 coding DNA: TGCAGCGTGCAGACAGGGGCCAGCCAAGAGACCCAGTACTTC. This sequence encodes CSVQTGASQETQYF.

The chain employs TRBV20-1 and TRBJ1-1; a weak D match, TRBD1 (6 bases). Trimming took 6 bases from V and 3 from J, leaving 14 bases between them. CDR1 is DFQATT and CDR2 is SNEGSKA in the germline V gene (reference sequence). The CDR3 is 13 amino acids. DNA for the CDR3: TGCAGTGCGCCGTTGGCAGGGGACACTGAAGCTTTCTTT. Protein: CSAPLAGDTEAFF.

This clonotype was recorded many times. This may be a read error, as it is one base from a much larger clone. The J gene is TRBJ2-1, the V gene TRBV7-2; 8 bases fit TRBD2. J lost 6 bases, V lost 5 bases, and 9 bases had no gene match. From germline, CDR1 is SGHTA and CDR2 FQGNSA. The CDR3 has 15 amino acids. The CDR3 sequence: CASSAGRAGANEQFF. CDR3 nucleotide sequence: TGTGCCAGCAGCGCGGGACGAGCGGGAGCCAATGAGCAGTTCTTC.

The chain is built from TRBV6-6 and TRBJ1-4, with 7 bases aligning to TRBD1. Germline CDR1 reads MNHNY; CDR2 reads SVGAGI (reference sequence). This CDR3 contains 17 residues. J lost 6 bases, V lost 0 bases, and 10 bases had no gene match. The CDR3: CASSYSGGGGFDEKLFF. The CDR3 coding sequence is TGTGCCAGCAGTTACTCGGGGGGAGGGGGCTTTGATGAAAAACTGTTTTTT.

To note about this clonotype: A much larger clone differs by one base, so this may be a read error. The chain is built from TRBV6-5 and TRBJ1-2; D may be TRBD1 (5 bases). The CDR3 contains 13 residues. Germline loops: CDR1 MNHEY, CDR2 SVGAGI. The CDR3 coding sequence is TGTGCCAGCAGTTACTCCGACAGCTATGGCTGCACCTTC. It yields the protein CASSYSDSYGCTF.

This chain connects TRBV6-1 to TRBJ1-1; D not resolved. Germline V gene sequence: CDR1 MNHNS, CDR2 SASEGT. The CDR3 contains 15 residues. The ends were cut back, 7 bases at V and 1 base at J, with 16 bases in the middle. The CDR3 is CASTKRPGQNTEAFF. As DNA, the CDR3 is TGTGCCAGCACCAAGCGACCGGGCCAGAACACTGAAGCTTTCTTT.

This chain links TRBV12-3 or TRBV12-4 with TRBJ1-2; no definite D call. This CDR3 has 13 residues. V was shortened by 2 bases and J by 8 bases, with 12 bases between the two germline ends. CDR3 region: CASSLSDPRGYTF. CDR3 bases: TGTGCCAGCAGTTTAAGTGATCCTCGCGGCTACACCTTC.

The J gene is TRBJ2-1, the V gene TRBV20-1; 7 bases match TRBD1. The V gene's germline CDR1 is DFQATT and CDR2 SNEGSKA (reference sequence). The CDR3 runs 14 residues. The V gene end was trimmed by 7 bases and the J gene end by 0 bases; junction bases not matched to a gene: 6. Written as DNA, the CDR3 is TGCAGTGACCGCCGGGACAGCTCCTACAATGAGCAGTTCTTC. This gives the protein CSDRRDSSYNEQFF.

The chain recombines TRBV14 with TRBJ2-1; TRBD2 agrees at 7 bases. Germline assignment: CDR1 SGHDN and CDR2 FVKESK. This CDR3 has 13 residues. Trimming at V came to 1 base and at J to 10 bases, leaving 4 bases not matched to a gene. The CDR3 spells CASSQVFGGEQFF. The CDR3 DNA reads as TGTGCCAGCAGCCAAGTCTTCGGGGGGGAGCAGTTCTTC.

The V and J genes are TRBV30 and TRBJ2-5, with no clear D. Between the trimmed V and J ends, which lost 0 bases and 2 bases, there was a span of 10 bases. Looked up from germline, CDR1 is GTSNPN and CDR2 is SVGIG (reference sequence). The CDR3 spans 14 residues. CDR3 sequence (DNA): TGTGCCTGGAGTGTTGTGCTTATTCAAGAGACCCAGTACTTC. Protein: CAWSVVLIQETQYF.

This chain links TRBV9 with TRBJ2-3, with D uncertain. The CDR3 is made up of 16 amino acids. Germline V gives CDR1 SGDLS, CDR2 YYNGEE. Trimming left V 0 bases short and J 0 bases short, with 11 bases between. In DNA, the CDR3 is TGTGCCAGCAGCGTAGAAGGTCTTTCTAGCACAGATACGCAGTATTTT. It specifies CASSVEGLSSTDTQYF.

CDR3 protein: CASSTQVSSNEQFF. The CDR3 coding sequence is TGTGCCAGCAGTACACAGGTCTCGTCGAATGAGCAGTTCTTC. The chain uses TRBV25-1 and TRBJ2-1, with a tentative D call TRBD1 (5 bases). In germline, CDR1 is MGHDK, CDR2 SYGVNS. The germline V and J ends were trimmed by 5 bases and 7 bases, with 15 bases remaining between them. CDR3 length: 14 residues.

A few counts support this clonotype. V usage is TRBV7-6 and J usage is TRBJ1-2; D is unclear. The germline V gene encodes CDR1 SGHVS and CDR2 FNYEAQ. V lost 1 base and J lost 10, with 13 bases in between. This CDR3 has 13 amino acids. The CDR3 DNA follows: TGTGCCAGCAGCTTAGTTCGCGGTGGTAACTACACCTTC. Encoded protein: CASSLVRGGNYTF. Together with reference TRBV7-6 and TRBJ1-2, the CDR3 gives the full variable domain: GAGVSQSPRYKVTKRGQDVALRCDPISGHVSLYWYRQALGQGPEFLTYFNYEAQQDKSGLPNDRFSAERPEGSISTLTIQRTEQRDSAMYRCASSLVRGGNYTFGSGTRLTVV.

This clonotype turned up a few times. This chain joins TRBV6-5 and TRBJ2-7; D might be TRBD1 (5 bases). V was cut by 6 bases and J by 2 bases, with 14 bases left in between. Germline assignment: CDR1 MNHEY and CDR2 SVGAGI. The CDR3 is 14 residues long. The CDR3 here is CASRVGTGPYEQYF. The CDR3 nucleotides read TGTGCCAGCAGGGTGGGTACAGGTCCCTACGAGCAGTACTTC.

The V and J genes are TRBV29-1 and TRBJ2-7, with 10 positions matching TRBD1. Germline CDR1 SQVTM, CDR2 ANQGSEA. The V segment lost 4 bases and the J segment 6 bases; nucleotides outside the gene matches: 6. This CDR3 has 13 residues. CDR3 amino acids: CSVVVTGGTEQYF. The CDR3 bases are TGCAGCGTTGTTGTGACAGGGGGCACCGAGCAGTACTTC.

The CDR3 spells CASSRIQGNEQFF. The CDR3 DNA follows: TGTGCCAGCAGTCGTATACAGGGTAATGAGCAGTTCTTC. This chain uses TRBV6-5 with TRBJ2-1; tentatively, D is TRBD1 (6 bases). The CDR3 runs 13 residues. Trimming stripped 5 bases from V and 7 bases from J, with 12 bases between. From germline, CDR1 is MNHEY and CDR2 SVGAGI.

This sequence joins TRBV5-1 and TRBJ2-1, with D possibly matching TRBD1 (6 bases). Looked up from germline, CDR1 is SGHRS and CDR2 is YFSETQ. The CDR3 contains 14 residues. V was shortened by 1 base and J by 9 bases, with 14 bases between the two germline ends. The CDR3 here is CASSLLGAGAEQFF. CDR3 nucleotides: TGCGCCAGCAGCTTGCTCGGGGCAGGGGCTGAGCAGTTCTTC.

The gene calls are TRBV7-2 and TRBJ2-5; 8 nucleotides agree with TRBD1. This CDR3 spans 14 amino acids. Germline values: CDR1 SGHTA, CDR2 FQGNSA. V shed 6 bases and J 4 bases; nucleotides not matched to a gene: 7. As DNA, the CDR3 is TGTGCCAGCAGATCAACAGGGGGTGGAGAGACCCAGTACTTC. Translation: CASRSTGGGETQYF.

On this clonotype: A junction end diverges from the germline sequence, so it may reflect a read error. V usage is TRBV3-1 and J usage is TRBJ2-1, with 9 bases that match TRBD2. The V gene's germline CDR1 is LGHDT and CDR2 YNNKEL (reference sequence). CDR3 length equals 15 residues. CDR3 coding DNA: TGTGCCGGCAGCCAGGGACTAGCAAGGGGTAATGAGCAGTTCTTC. It is translated as CAGSQGLARGNEQFF.

This clonotype was picked up a small number of times. CDR3: CASSFGGSGDTQYF. CDR3 DNA sequence: TGTGCCAGCAGTTTTGGGGGATCAGGAGATACGCAGTATTTT. The rearrangement links TRBV12-3 or TRBV12-4 to TRBJ2-3, with D possibly being TRBD1 or TRBD2 (5 bases each). There are 14 residues in the CDR3. Trimming shortened V by 3 bases and J by 5 bases, and 12 bases separated the two germline ends.

The V and J genes are TRBV6-1 and TRBJ2-4, with D maybe TRBD1 (6 bases). The J call may be faulty, since TRBJ2-7 better matches the DNA end. Germline CDR1 reads MNHNS; CDR2 reads SASEGT. The CDR3 loop spans 14 amino acids. The CDR3 loop reads CASSEDSFPYEQYF. CDR3 sequence (DNA): TGTGCCAGCAGTGAGGACAGCTTTCCCTACGAGCAGTACTTC.

This sequence joins TRBV4-2 and TRBJ2-7; D unclear. V was pared by 4 bases and J by 4 bases, with 11 bases between. The CDR3 covers 13 residues. Germline V CDR1 and CDR2: LGHNA, YNFKEQ. CDR3 loop: CASSPQDEYEQYF. Here the CDR3 DNA reads TGTGCCAGCAGCCCCCAGGACGAGTACGAGCAGTACTTC.

This clonotype has only a few counts. This chain joins TRBV7-9 and TRBJ2-7; D is unclear. The CDR3 is 14 amino acids. Germline V gene data show CDR1 as SEHNR and CDR2 as FQNEAQ (reference sequence). Trimming removed 5 bases from V and 2 bases from J, with 13 bases in between. CDR3 loop: CASSPGRNTYEQYF. CDR3 coding DNA: TGTGCCAGCAGCCCCGGTAGGAATACCTACGAGCAGTACTTC.

The chain employs TRBV7-9 and TRBJ2-1; D gene uncertain. Trimming left V 1 base short and J 4 bases short, with 8 bases between. The length of the CDR3 is 14 residues. Per the germline V gene, CDR1 is SEHNR and CDR2 is FQNEAQ (reference sequence). The DNA of the CDR3 is TGTGCCAGCAGCTTAGTTAACGGATACAATGAGCAGTTCTTC. This encodes CASSLVNGYNEQFF.

This chain links TRBV6-6 with TRBJ2-7, with D possibly being TRBD1 (6 bases). The CDR3 sequence is 14 residues long. Per the germline V gene, CDR1 is MNHNY and CDR2 is SVGAGI (reference sequence). The V and J ends lost 5 bases and 0 bases respectively, with 11 bases between them. CDR3 amino acids: CASSTGWASYEQYF. DNA of the CDR3: TGTGCCAGCAGTACAGGGTGGGCCTCCTACGAGCAGTACTTC.

This clonotype was observed a few times. This chain connects TRBV3-1 to TRBJ2-5, with 9 bases fitting TRBD2. This CDR3 is built from 14 residues. CDR1 and CDR2 from the germline V gene are LGHDT and YNNKEL (reference sequence). Germline trimming cut 2 bases from V and 5 bases from J; bases unmatched to any gene: 3. Here the CDR3 reads CASSQLAGSETQYF. The CDR3 nucleotides are TGTGCCAGCAGCCAACTAGCGGGGTCGGAGACCCAGTACTTC.